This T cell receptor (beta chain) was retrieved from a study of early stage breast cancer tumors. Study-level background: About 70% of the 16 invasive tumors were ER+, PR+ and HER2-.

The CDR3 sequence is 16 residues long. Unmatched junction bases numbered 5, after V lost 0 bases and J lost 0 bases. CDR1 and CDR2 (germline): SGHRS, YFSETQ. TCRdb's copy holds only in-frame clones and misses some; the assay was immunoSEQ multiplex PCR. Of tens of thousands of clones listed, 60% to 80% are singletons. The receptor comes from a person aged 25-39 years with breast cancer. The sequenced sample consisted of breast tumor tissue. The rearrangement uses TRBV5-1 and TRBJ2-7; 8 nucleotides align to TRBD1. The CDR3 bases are TGCGCCAGCAGCTTGGCAGGGGGCCTACCCTCCTACGAGCAGTACTTC. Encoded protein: CASSLAGGLPSYEQYF.